The clone carrying this T cell receptor beta chain was seen a few times. PCR involved 60 Vbeta and 13 Jbeta primers. Method: immunoSEQ multiplex PCR; TCRdb's copy keeps in-frame clones and lacks some. The sample includes around 120,000 clones, roughly 77% of them seen just once. In germline, CDR1 is SGHNT, CDR2 YYREEE (reference sequence). The V end was cut by 5 bases, the J end by 0 bases, with 11 bases between. The CDR3 has 14 residues. This record belongs to a study of cytomegalovirus exposure and HLA in healthy donors. The receptor was isolated from a man younger than 35 in good health and CMV-seronegative. The V call is TRBV5-4, the J call TRBJ2-5, with a possible D match to TRBD2 (6 bases). What was sequenced was PBMCs. The CDR3 coding sequence is TGTGCCAGCAGATCGGAGGGGTACCAAGAGACCCAGTACTTC. Protein: CASRSEGYQETQYF.